The 22 T cell receptor beta chains below all came from one sample that was sequenced in a study of shared clonotypes between healthy human individuals (dated by TCRdb to the early 2020s). The library was prepared using the immunoSEQ multiplex PCR assay. TCRdb mirrors the immuneACCESS table, restricted to in-frame sequences. Some clones are absent from its copies; in checked studies, under half trace to an unresolved V gene, and the reason for the others is unknown. In this sample the table shows about 700,000 clones, 92% of which occur a single time. Approximately 24% of the sample comes from the top ten. For the CD8 naive samples, CD45RO-negative cells were positively selected for CCR7, yielding a CD45RA+CCR7+ population from which TemRA cells were excluded. What was sequenced was naive CD8+ T cells sorted from blood. Interpreted using the paper, the cell subset or site label stands for: CD45RA+CCR7+. The receptors shown here come from a man aged 25 to 40 in good health.

The chain employs TRBV7-8 and TRBJ2-2; TRBD1 matches 8 bases. The CDR3 covers 20 residues. The V and J ends lost 5 bases and 6 bases, in that order; junction bases with no gene match: 23. Germline loops: CDR1 SGHVS, CDR2 FQNEAQ. In DNA form, the CDR3 reads TGTGCCAGCAGCCCAGGGGGCGGTAGGGGGCGCTTCCCGACACCCGGGGAGCTGTTTTTT. Translation gives CASSPGGGRGRFPTPGELFF.

The chain uses TRBV28 and TRBJ2-7; D is unclear. Trimming removed 4 bases from V and 6 bases from J, with 10 bases in between. The CDR3 is made up of 12 amino acids. The germline gives CDR1 MDHEN, CDR2 SYDVKM. The CDR3, as DNA: TGTGCCAGCAGTTGGCCGGGTCTCGAGCAGTACTTC. Its protein product is CASSWPGLEQYF.

The chain links TRBV29-1 to TRBJ2-5; TRBD2 is a possible D gene (6 bases). V was clipped by 2 bases and J by 1 base, with 17 bases between them. The CDR3 is 16 residues long. Germline V CDR1 and CDR2: SQVTM, ANQGSEA. CDR3 bases: TGCAGCGTTGAATATCTTAGCGGTACAACCCAAGAGACCCAGTACTTC. It specifies CSVEYLSGTTQETQYF.

The chain links TRBV28 to TRBJ2-7, with D tentatively TRBD1 (6 bases). Trimming left V 3 bases short and J 4 bases short, with 19 bases between. The CDR3 covers 16 residues. CDR1 and CDR2 (germline): MDHEN, SYDVKM. CDR3 in amino acids: CASSLGVGTRLYEQYF. Here the CDR3 DNA reads TGTGCCAGCAGTTTGGGTGTAGGGACACGTTTGTACGAGCAGTACTTC. Looking up the rest from reference TRBV28 and TRBJ2-7 gives the full variable domain: DVKVTQSSRYLVKRTGEKVFLECVQDMDHENMFWYRQDPGLGLRLIYFSYDVKMKEKGDIPEGYSVSREKKERFSLILESASTNQTSMYLCASSLGVGTRLYEQYFGPGTRLTVT.

This clone was detected only once. This chain links TRBV18 with TRBJ2-7, with 9 bases lining up with TRBD2. The CDR3 totals 15 residues. Germline CDR1 reads KGHSH; CDR2 reads LQKENI. The J segment lost 4 bases and the V segment lost 3 bases, leaving 7 bases of the junction unmatched. CDR3 coding DNA: TGTGCCAGCTCACCCGAGGCGGGAGGGAGATACGAGCAGTACTTC. Its protein product is CASSPEAGGRYEQYF.

The gene calls are TRBV5-1 and TRBJ2-7, with no clear D. The germline V gene has CDR1 SGHRS and CDR2 YFSETQ. Trimming stripped 1 base from V and 5 bases from J, with 10 bases between. The CDR3 is made up of 13 amino acids. For the CDR3, the DNA is TGCGCCAGCAGCTTGTTGTGGGCGGACGAGCAGTACTTC. It yields the protein CASSLLWADEQYF.

The chain links TRBV5-6 to TRBJ1-4, with a tentative D call TRBD1 (6 bases). V shed 4 bases and J shed 4 bases, with 17 bases lying between them. CDR1 SGHDT and CDR2 YYEEEE come from the germline V gene. The CDR3 is made up of 16 amino acids. The CDR3 loop reads CASSLWTAPINEKLFF. CDR3 DNA sequence: TGTGCCAGCAGCCTTTGGACAGCCCCAATTAATGAAAAACTGTTTTTT.

J is TRBJ2-5 and V is TRBV9; D may be TRBD2 (6 bases). Deletions cut 0 bases from V and 1 base from J, with 7 bases between. The CDR3 is made up of 14 amino acids. Germline V gene lookup returns CDR1 SGDLS and CDR2 YYNGEE. The CDR3 is CASSVGDFQETQYF. For the CDR3, the DNA is TGTGCCAGCAGCGTAGGGGACTTCCAAGAGACCCAGTACTTC.

This chain links TRBV18 with TRBJ2-1, with D perhaps given as TRBD1 or TRBD2 (5 bases each). In germline, CDR1 is KGHSH, CDR2 LQKENI. Trimming took 5 bases from V and 3 from J, leaving 32 bases between them. The CDR3 is made up of 21 amino acids. As DNA, the CDR3 is TGTGCCAGCTCATCCCCTCGGGACGAGGCGCGGCCCTGGGAAATCTACAATGAGCAGTTCTTC. This codes for CASSSPRDEARPWEIYNEQFF.

The chain joins TRBV9 to TRBJ2-1; 7 bases agree with TRBD2. CDR3 size: 15 residues. With 3 bases clipped from V and 8 bases from J, the junction kept 11 bases outside the gene matches. The germline V gene has CDR1 SGDLS and CDR2 YYNGEE. The CDR3 reads CASSGTSVPRDEQFF. The CDR3 DNA sequence: TGTGCCAGCAGCGGTACTAGCGTCCCTAGGGATGAGCAGTTCTTC.

This clone was detected once. The chain links TRBV7-6 to TRBJ2-7; TRBD1 aligns across 9 bases. This CDR3 spans 15 amino acids. V was clipped by 5 bases and J by 1 base; unmatched bases: 6. CDR1 and CDR2 (germline): SGHVS, FNYEAQ. The CDR3: CASSKDRGRSYEQYF. CDR3 nucleotide sequence: TGTGCCAGCAGCAAAGACAGGGGGAGGTCCTACGAGCAGTACTTC.

This clone was counted a few times. V and J are TRBV27 and TRBJ2-7; D is perhaps TRBD2 (6 bases). The CDR3 covers 13 residues. With 3 bases removed from V and 2 bases from J, the gap between germline ends came to 8 bases. CDR1 MNHEY and CDR2 SMNVEV come from the germline V gene (reference sequence). CDR3 DNA: TGTGCCAGCAGTTTCAGACTAGCCTACGAGCAGTACTTC. Protein product: CASSFRLAYEQYF.

The V and J genes are TRBV7-2 and TRBJ2-3, with TRBD2 matching 7 bases. The germline V gene has CDR1 SGHTA and CDR2 FQGNSA. There are 17 residues in the CDR3. V was pared by 2 bases and J by 0 bases, with 8 bases of the junction left unmatched. The CDR3 bases are TGTGCCAGCAGCTTACATGGGACTACCTCTAGCACAGATACGCAGTATTTT. This gives the protein CASSLHGTTSSTDTQYF.

The chain uses TRBV27 and TRBJ2-7; maybe TRBD1 (6 bases). This CDR3 comprises 15 residues. The V and J ends lost 4 bases and 2 bases respectively, with 15 bases between them. The V gene's germline CDR1 is MNHEY and CDR2 SMNVEV (reference sequence). The CDR3 here is CASSSEIRQAYEQYF. CDR3 sequence (DNA): TGTGCCAGCAGTTCCGAAATAAGACAGGCCTACGAGCAGTACTTC.

This clone is a singleton in its sample. The CDR3 DNA reads as TGTGCCAGCAGCAGGAACGAAAGACAGGGGGCAAATGAAAAACTGTTTTTT. It yields the protein CASSRNERQGANEKLFF. V usage is TRBV2 and J usage is TRBJ1-4, with 10 bases fitting TRBD1. V shed 6 bases, J shed 5 bases, and the junction held 12 bases outside the gene matches. The CDR3 is made up of 17 amino acids. Germline loops: CDR1 SNHLY, CDR2 FYNNEI.

The chain employs TRBV29-1 and TRBJ2-1; the match to TRBD2 covers 13 bases. The CDR3 is made up of 14 amino acids. The germline CDR1 and CDR2 sequences are SQVTM and ANQGSEA. With 7 bases clipped from V and 4 bases from J, the junction kept 4 bases outside the gene matches. The DNA of the CDR3 is TGCAGCGACGGGACTAGCGGGACGTACAATGAGCAGTTCTTC. Translating gives CSDGTSGTYNEQFF.

The chain is built from TRBV4-1 and TRBJ1-3; D is undetermined. CDR1 and CDR2 (germline): MGHRA, YSYEKL. V lost 0 bases to trimming and J lost 3 bases, with 15 bases between them. The CDR3 runs 17 residues. CDR3: CASSQDFLTLGGNTIYF. As DNA, the CDR3 is TGCGCCAGCAGCCAAGATTTTTTGACTCTCGGTGGAAACACCATATATTTT.

The chain uses TRBV27 and TRBJ2-1, with TRBD2 as a possible D gene (6 bases). CDR1 MNHEY and CDR2 SMNVEV come from the germline V gene (reference sequence). The CDR3 loop spans 18 amino acids. Trimming stripped 5 bases from V and 5 bases from J, with 25 bases between. DNA of the CDR3: TGTGCCAGCAGTCCCCCCCCCGTGCTAGCGCGAGGGAACAATGAGCAGTTCTTC. Residues: CASSPPPVLARGNNEQFF.

The chain couples TRBV25-1 to TRBJ2-7; 9 nucleotides agree with TRBD2. The CDR3 has 18 amino acids. V was pared by 5 bases and J by 0 bases, with 14 bases of the junction left unmatched. CDR1 and CDR2 (germline): MGHDK, SYGVNS. The CDR3 DNA sequence: TGTGCCAGCAGTACTCCTCGGACTAGCGCCTTCAGCTCCTACGAGCAGTACTTC. Amino acid sequence: CASSTPRTSAFSSYEQYF.

This rearrangement joins TRBV2 to TRBJ2-5; D is perhaps TRBD1 or TRBD2 (6 bases each). Germline CDR1 reads SNHLY; CDR2 reads FYNNEI. The CDR3 has 15 residues. With 5 bases removed from V and 4 bases from J, the gap between germline ends came to 17 bases. CDR3 in amino acids: CASSLQGPEGETQYF. The CDR3 bases are TGTGCCAGCAGTTTACAGGGTCCGGAGGGAGAGACCCAGTACTTC.

With regard to this clone: Within the sample, other DNA sequences also encode this same CDR3. The chain uses TRBV20-1 and TRBJ2-7; D not certain. The V end lost 0 bases, the J end lost 4 bases, and 4 bases lay between the germline ends. The CDR3 consists of 11 residues. The germline gives CDR1 DFQATT, CDR2 SNEGSKA (reference sequence). CDR3 bases: TGCAGTGCTAGAGATGGATACGAGCAGTACTTC. Translated: CSARDGYEQYF.

V is TRBV7-9 and J is TRBJ2-2; 12 positions agree with TRBD2. The CDR3 runs to 16 residues. Germline-derived CDR1 and CDR2 are SEHNR and FQNEAQ (reference sequence). V trimming: 7 bases; J trimming: 6 bases; junction bases outside the gene matches: 9. CDR3 nucleotides: TGTGCCAGCACCTGGAGGACTAGCGGGACGGCCGGGGAGCTGTTTTTT. Protein product: CASTWRTSGTAGELFF. Based on the CDR3 plus reference TRBV7-9 and TRBJ2-2, the full variable domain is DTGVSQNPRHKITKRGQNVTFRCDPISEHNRLYWYRQTLGQGPEFLTYFQNEAQLEKSRLLSDRFSAERPKGSFSTLEIQRTEQGDSAMYLCASTWRTSGTAGELFFGEGSRLTVL.